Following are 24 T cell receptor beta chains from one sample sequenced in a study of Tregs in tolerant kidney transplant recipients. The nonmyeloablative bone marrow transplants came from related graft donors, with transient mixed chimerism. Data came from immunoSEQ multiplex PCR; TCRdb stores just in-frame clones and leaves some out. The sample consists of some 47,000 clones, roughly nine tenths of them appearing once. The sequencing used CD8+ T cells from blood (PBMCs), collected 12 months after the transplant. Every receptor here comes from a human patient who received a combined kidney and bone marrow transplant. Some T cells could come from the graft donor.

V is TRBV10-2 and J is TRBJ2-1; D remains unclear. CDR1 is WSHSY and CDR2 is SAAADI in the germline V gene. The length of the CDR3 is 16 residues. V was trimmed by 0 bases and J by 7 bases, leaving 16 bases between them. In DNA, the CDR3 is TGCGCCAGCAGTGAGTCCCGGGTCCCTATACCTAATGAGCAGTTCTTC. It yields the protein CASSESRVPIPNEQFF.

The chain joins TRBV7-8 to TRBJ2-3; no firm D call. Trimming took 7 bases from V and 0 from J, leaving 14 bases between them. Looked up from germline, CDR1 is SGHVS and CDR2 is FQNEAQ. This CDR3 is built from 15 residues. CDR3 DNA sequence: TGTGCCAGCACCCCGGTCGGAGTAAGCACAGATACGCAGTATTTT. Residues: CASTPVGVSTDTQYF.

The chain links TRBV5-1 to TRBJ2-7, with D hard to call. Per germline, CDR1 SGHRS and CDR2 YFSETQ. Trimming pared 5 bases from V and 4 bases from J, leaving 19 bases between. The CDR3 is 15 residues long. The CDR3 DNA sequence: TGCGCCAGCAGAGAGTCGACTCCCACGATATACGAGCAGTACTTC. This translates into CASRESTPTIYEQYF.

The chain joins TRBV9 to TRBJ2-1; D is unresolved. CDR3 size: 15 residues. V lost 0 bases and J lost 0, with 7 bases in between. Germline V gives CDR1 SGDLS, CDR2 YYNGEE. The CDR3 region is CASSVAWSSYNEQFF. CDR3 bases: TGTGCCAGCAGCGTAGCGTGGAGCTCCTACAATGAGCAGTTCTTC.

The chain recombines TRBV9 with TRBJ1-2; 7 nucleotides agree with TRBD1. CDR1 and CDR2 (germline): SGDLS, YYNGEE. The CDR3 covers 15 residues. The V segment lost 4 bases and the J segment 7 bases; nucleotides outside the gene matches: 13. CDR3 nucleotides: TGTGCCAGCAGCCCTGAGGGGGCGGGGGGGCTTGGCTACACCTTC. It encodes CASSPEGAGGLGYTF.

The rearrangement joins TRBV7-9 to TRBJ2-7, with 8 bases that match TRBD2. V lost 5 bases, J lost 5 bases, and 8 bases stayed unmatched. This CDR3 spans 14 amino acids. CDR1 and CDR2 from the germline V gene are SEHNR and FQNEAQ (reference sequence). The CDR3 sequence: CASSASGRSDEQYF. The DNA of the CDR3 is TGTGCCAGCAGCGCAAGCGGGAGATCAGACGAGCAGTACTTC.

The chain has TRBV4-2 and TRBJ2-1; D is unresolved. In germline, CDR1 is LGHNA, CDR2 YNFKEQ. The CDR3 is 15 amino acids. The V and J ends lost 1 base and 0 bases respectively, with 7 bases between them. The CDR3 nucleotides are TGTGCCAGCAGCCAAGGTGTGAGCTCCTACAATGAGCAGTTCTTC. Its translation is CASSQGVSSYNEQFF.

The CDR3 sequence is CASSLASEGYGYTF. In DNA form, the CDR3 reads TGTGCCAGCAGCTTAGCGTCCGAGGGCTATGGCTACACCTTC. V usage is TRBV7-2 and J usage is TRBJ1-2; D not resolved. Per germline, CDR1 SGHTA and CDR2 FQGNSA. The CDR3 has 14 residues. V was clipped by 0 bases and J by 4 bases, with 9 bases between them.

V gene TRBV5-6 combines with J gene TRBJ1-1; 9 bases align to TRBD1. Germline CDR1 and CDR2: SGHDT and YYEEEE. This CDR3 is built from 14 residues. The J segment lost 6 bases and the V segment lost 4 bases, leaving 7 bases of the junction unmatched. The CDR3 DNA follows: TGTGCCAGCAGCGTGACAGGGGGGAGCTCTGAAGCTTTCTTT. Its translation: CASSVTGGSSEAFF.

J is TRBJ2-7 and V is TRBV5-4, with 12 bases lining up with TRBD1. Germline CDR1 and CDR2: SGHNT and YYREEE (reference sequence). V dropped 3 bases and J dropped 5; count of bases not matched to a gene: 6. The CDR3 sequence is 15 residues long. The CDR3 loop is CASSSGDRGPHEQYF. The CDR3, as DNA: TGTGCCAGCAGCTCGGGGGACAGGGGGCCTCACGAGCAGTACTTC.

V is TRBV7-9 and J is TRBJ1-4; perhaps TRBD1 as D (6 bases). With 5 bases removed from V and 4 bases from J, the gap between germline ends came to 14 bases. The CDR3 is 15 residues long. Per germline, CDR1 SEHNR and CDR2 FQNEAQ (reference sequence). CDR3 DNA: TGTGCCAGCAGCGCAACAGGGTCCGATAATGAAAAACTGTTTTTT. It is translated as CASSATGSDNEKLFF.

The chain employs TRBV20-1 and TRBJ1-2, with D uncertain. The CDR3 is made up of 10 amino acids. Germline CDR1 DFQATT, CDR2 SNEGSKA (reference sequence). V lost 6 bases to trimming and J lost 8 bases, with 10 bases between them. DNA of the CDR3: TGCAGTGCCGGACCGGGAGGCTACACCTTC. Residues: CSAGPGGYTF.

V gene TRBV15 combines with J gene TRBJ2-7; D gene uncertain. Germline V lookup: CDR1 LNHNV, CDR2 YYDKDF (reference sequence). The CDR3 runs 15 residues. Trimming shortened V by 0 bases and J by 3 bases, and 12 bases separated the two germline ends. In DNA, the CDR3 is TGTGCCACCAGCAGAGAGATAAGTACATACTACGAGCAGTACTTC. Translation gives CATSREISTYYEQYF.

CDR3 protein: CASSVGGGSTDTQYF. DNA for the CDR3: TGTGCCAGCAGCGTAGGAGGGGGTAGCACAGATACGCAGTATTTT. The rearrangement joins TRBV9 to TRBJ2-3, with D possibly TRBD1 on 6 matching bases. Germline-derived CDR1 and CDR2 are SGDLS and YYNGEE. The CDR3 runs 15 residues. V dropped 0 bases and J dropped 0 bases, with 8 bases sitting between them.

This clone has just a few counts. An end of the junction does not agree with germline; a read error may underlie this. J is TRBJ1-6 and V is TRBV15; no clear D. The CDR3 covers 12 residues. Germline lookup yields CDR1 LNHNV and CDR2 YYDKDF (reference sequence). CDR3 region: CATSRANSPLHF. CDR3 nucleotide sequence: TGTGCCACCAGCAGAGCTAATTCCCCCCTCCACTTT.

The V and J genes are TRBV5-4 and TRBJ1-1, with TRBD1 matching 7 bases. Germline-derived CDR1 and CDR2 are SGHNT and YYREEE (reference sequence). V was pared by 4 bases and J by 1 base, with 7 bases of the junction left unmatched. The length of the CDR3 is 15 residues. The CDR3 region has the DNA TGTGCCAGCAGCGCATACAGGGGAGGGAACACTGAAGCTTTCTTT. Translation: CASSAYRGGNTEAFF.

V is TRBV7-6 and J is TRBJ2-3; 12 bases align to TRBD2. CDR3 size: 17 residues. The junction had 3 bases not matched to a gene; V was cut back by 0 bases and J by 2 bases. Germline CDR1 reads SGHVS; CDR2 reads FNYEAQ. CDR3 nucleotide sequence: TGTGCCAGCAGCTTAGCAGGACTAGCGGGGATCACAGATACGCAGTATTTT. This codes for CASSLAGLAGITDTQYF.

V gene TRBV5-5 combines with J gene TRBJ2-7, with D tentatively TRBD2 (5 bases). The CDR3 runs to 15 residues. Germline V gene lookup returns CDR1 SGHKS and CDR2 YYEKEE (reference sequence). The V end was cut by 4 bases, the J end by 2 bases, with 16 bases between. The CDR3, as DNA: TGTGCCAGCAGCCAAGAACGAGACGGGACCTACGAGCAGTACTTC. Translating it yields CASSQERDGTYEQYF.

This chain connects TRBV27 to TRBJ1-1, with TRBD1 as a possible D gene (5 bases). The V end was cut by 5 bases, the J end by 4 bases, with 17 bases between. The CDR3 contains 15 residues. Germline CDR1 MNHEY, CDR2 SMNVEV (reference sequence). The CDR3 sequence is CASSPITGGLTEAFF. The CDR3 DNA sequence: TGTGCCAGCAGTCCTATTACAGGAGGGCTCACTGAAGCTTTCTTT.

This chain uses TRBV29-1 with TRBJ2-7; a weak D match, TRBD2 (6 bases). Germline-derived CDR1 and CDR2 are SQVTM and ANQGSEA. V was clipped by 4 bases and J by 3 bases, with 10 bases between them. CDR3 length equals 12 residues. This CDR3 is CSVGGDGYEQYF. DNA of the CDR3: TGCAGCGTTGGGGGGGACGGCTACGAGCAGTACTTC.

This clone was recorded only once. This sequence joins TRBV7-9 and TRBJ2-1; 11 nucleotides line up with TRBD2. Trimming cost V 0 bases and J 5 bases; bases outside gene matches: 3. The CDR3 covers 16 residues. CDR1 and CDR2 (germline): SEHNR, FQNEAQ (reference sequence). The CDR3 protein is CASSLASGRANNEQFF. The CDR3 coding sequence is TGTGCCAGCAGCTTAGCTAGCGGGAGGGCCAACAATGAGCAGTTCTTC.

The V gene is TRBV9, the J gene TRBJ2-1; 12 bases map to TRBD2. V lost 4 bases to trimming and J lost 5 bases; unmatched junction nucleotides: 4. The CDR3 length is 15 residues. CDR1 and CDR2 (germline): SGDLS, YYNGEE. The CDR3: CASSRTSGAHNEQFF. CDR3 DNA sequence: TGTGCCAGCAGCCGGACTAGCGGGGCGCACAATGAGCAGTTCTTC. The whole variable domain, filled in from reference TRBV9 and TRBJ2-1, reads DSGVTQTPKHLITATGQRVTLRCSPRSGDLSVYWYQQSLDQGLQFLIQYYNGEERAKGNILERFSAQQFPDLHSELNLSSLELGDSALYFCASSRTSGAHNEQFFGPGTRLTVL.

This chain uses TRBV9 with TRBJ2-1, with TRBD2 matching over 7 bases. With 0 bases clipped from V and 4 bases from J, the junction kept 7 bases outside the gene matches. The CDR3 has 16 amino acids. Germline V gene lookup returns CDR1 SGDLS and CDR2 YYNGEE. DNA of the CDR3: TGTGCCAGCAGCGTAGAAGGAAGCGGGGCTTACAATGAGCAGTTCTTC. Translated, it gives CASSVEGSGAYNEQFF.

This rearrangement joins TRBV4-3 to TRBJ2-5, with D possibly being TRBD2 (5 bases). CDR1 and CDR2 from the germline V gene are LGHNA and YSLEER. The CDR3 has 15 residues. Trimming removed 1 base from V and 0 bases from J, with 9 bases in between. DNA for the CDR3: TGCGCCAGCAGCCAAGGGACGGGGTACCAAGAGACCCAGTACTTC. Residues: CASSQGTGYQETQYF.